This paragraph reports one TCR beta chain. The data were taken from a study of blood T cell repertoires in COVID-19. Study-level information: The United States, Italy and Spain were the sources of the acute and convalescent COVID-19 samples. T cells, B-cell-depleted T cells, or PBMCs provided the cDNA or gDNA that served as material.

Authors' processing steps: Cell counts per sample came from amplifying reference gene primers. Using immunoSEQ multiplex PCR, the repertoire was profiled, and TCRdb retains in-frame clones only, with some absent. V, J and clone size are taken as reported in that table, and D and trimming were inferred from the DNA itself. Found here are 90,000 to 100,000 clones, 75% to 85% of them singletons; the top ten hold approximately 25%. Per germline, CDR1 SGHVS and CDR2 FQNEAQ. The ends lost 2 bases at V and 1 base at J; junction bases unmatched: 5. The CDR3 length is 16 residues. This sequence joins TRBV7-8 and TRBJ2-3; 8 bases agree with TRBD2. The sample was peripheral blood. The sequence derives from a man between 65 and 85 years old with acute or convalescent COVID-19. The CDR3 region has the DNA TGTGCCAGCAGCTTAATGCAACTAGCGGGCACAGATACGCAGTATTTT. This encodes CASSLMQLAGTDTQYF.